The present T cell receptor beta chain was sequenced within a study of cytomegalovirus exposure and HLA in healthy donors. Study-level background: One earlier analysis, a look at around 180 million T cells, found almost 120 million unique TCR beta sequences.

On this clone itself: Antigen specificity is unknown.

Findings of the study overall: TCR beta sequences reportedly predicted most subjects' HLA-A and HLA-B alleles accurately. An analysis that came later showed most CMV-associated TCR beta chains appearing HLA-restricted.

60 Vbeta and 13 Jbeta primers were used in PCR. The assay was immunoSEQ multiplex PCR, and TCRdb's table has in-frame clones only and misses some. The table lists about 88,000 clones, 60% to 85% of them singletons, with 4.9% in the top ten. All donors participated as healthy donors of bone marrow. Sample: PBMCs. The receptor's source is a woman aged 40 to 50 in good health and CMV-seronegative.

CDR3 in amino acids: CASRRDSSYEQYF. In DNA form, the CDR3 reads TGTGCCAGCAGGCGGGACAGCTCCTACGAGCAGTACTTC. The chain employs TRBV6-4 and TRBJ2-7, with D perhaps TRBD1 (7 bases). CDR1 MRHNA and CDR2 SNTAGT come from the germline V gene. CDR3 length: 13 residues. V was pared by 6 bases and J by 0 bases, with 9 bases between.